A selection of T cell receptor beta chains follows, all from one sample in a study of blood T cell repertoires in COVID-19. Data came from immunoSEQ multiplex PCR; TCRdb stores just in-frame clones and leaves some out. The sample holds some 150,000 clones; 75% to 85% are singletons and the top ten take approximately 5%. The specimen sequenced was peripheral blood. All receptors derive from a woman between 45 and 60 years old with acute or convalescent COVID-19. CDR3s include the opening cysteine and the closing phenylalanine or tryptophan.

>TRBV7-6
CASSLGTAEQYF
>TRBV3-1/TRBV3-2
CASSQRDSPGSPLHF
>TRBV7-8
CASSRSGGSSYEQYF
>TRBV5-8
CASSEDSMYHQPQHF
>TRBV7-2
CASSLDTGPDAFF
>TRBV19
CASSMGGRGSPLHF
>TRBV19
CASSTKGRGTEAFF
>TRBV27
CASSRGSRALMGGYTF
>TRBV5-1
CASSLELAGGYEQFF
>TRBV5-1
CASSPGLAGEGTDTQYF
>TRBV3-1/TRBV3-2
CASSQEIGGYGYTF
>TRBV28
CASSPARGQGGQPQHF
>TRBV9
CASSAQQGGGYTF
>TRBV6-2/TRBV6-3
CASSYPTAGGPLDTQYF
>TRBV7-7
CASSLGQGEPNEQFF
>TRBV18
CASSLGQGKVQPQHF
>TRBV11-3
CASSPTPGGEAFF
>TRBV6-2/TRBV6-3
CASSFWGPNNSPLHF
>TRBV20-1
CSASSGQIYQETQYF
>TRBV29-1
CSVQTRRGSEGYTF
>TRBV3-1/TRBV3-2
CASSPKGTSQPQHF
>TRBV11-2
CASKVGTQTSSVAFF
>TRBV9
CASSAPGVWYGYTF
>TRBV5-1
CASSPPGDSGANVLTF
>TRBV5-1
CASSATRPGETQYF
>TRBV28
CASTSGGGTYEQYF
>TRBV5-1
CASSPDRGDNSPLHF
>TRBV7-2
CASSLNGQGARETQYF
>TRBV19
CASRLAASDTQYF
>TRBV11-3
CASSRGAGSYNEQFF
>TRBV7-3
CASSAAGTTGINEQFF
>TRBV6-5
CASSRTSGSSYEQYF
>TRBV9
CASSQSGTSGGDYNEQFF
>TRBV5-5
CASSELSDNEISPLHF
>TRBV7-7
CASSPQVLGSGAGELFF
>TRBV4-3
CASSQGRTGGKRAFF
>TRBV7-2
CASSLAGGPYNEQFF
>TRBV3-1/TRBV3-2
CASSQLDRGHGYTF
>TRBV7-3
CASSQEPADTQYF
>TRBV27
CASSKTGGAYGYTF
>TRBV12-5
CASGLVPGQPYGYTF
>TRBV4-2
CASSQDLSRSSEQFF
>TRBV20-1
CRAGSNNEQFF
>TRBV27
CASSLWTSSDTQYF
>TRBV6-6
CASSSGQFTGELFF
>TRBV5-1
CASSLGLTNEKLFF
>TRBV7-9
CASSPRTASYEQYF
>TRBV12-3/TRBV12-4
CASSFQVDGYTF
>TRBV3-1/TRBV3-2
CASSQGGGRHTF
>TRBV2
CASSERGTGDGYTF
>TRBV9
CASSRGGGTDTQYF
>TRBV28
CASSFADTQYF
>TRBV5-5
CASSYPGGRDEQYF